A selection of T cell receptor beta chains follows, all from one sample in a study of T cell responses to AZD1222 COVID-19 vaccine. Method: immunoSEQ multiplex PCR; TCRdb's copy keeps in-frame clones and lacks some. Here the sample spans about 92,000 clones, 88% being singletons. Sequencing was performed on peripheral blood, taken on day 0 of MenACWY control vaccination. The receptors were sampled from an adult in good health. The CDR3 runs from the conserved cysteine through the conserved F or W. A D gene is named only where the DNA matches it firmly. Clone size is not always given. Where it is, it says once, few, many or a class for expanded clones.

clone_size j_call d_call v_call cdr3_aa cdr3_nt
NA TRBJ1-1 NA TRBV5-5 CASSLDWVNTEAFF TGTGCCAGCAGCTTAGATTGGGTGAACACTGAAGCTTTCTTT
NA TRBJ2-3 TRBD1 TRBV7-2 CASSLAGTGITQYF TGTGCCAGCAGCTTAGCTGGGACAGGGATCACGCAGTATTTT
NA TRBJ1-1 NA TRBV11-2 CASSLVGVMGAFF TGTGCCAGCAGCTTAGTCGGGGTAATGGGCGCTTTCTTT
few TRBJ1-2 NA TRBV15 CATSKKNNYGYTF TGTGCCACCAGCAAAAAAAATAACTATGGCTACACCTTC
NA TRBJ1-1 TRBD1 TRBV30 CAWRTTGTEAFF TGTGCCTGGAGGACGACAGGGACTGAAGCTTTCTTT
NA TRBJ2-3 NA TRBV4-3 CASMLQGGGDTQYF TGCGCCAGCATGTTGCAGGGTGGGGGAGATACGCAGTATTTT
NA TRBJ1-1 NA TRBV6-2/TRBV6-3 CASSYSWLTEAFF TGTGCCAGCAGTTATTCGTGGCTCACTGAAGCTTTCTTT
NA TRBJ2-2 NA TRBV4-3 CASSSLRGRDWAGELFF TGCGCCAGCAGCTCTCTACGGGGCAGGGACTGGGCCGGGGAGCTGTTTTTT
NA TRBJ1-5 NA TRBV5-5 CASSFVGDSNQPQHF TGTGCCAGCAGCTTTGTTGGAGATAGCAATCAGCCCCAGCATTTT
NA TRBJ2-2 NA TRBV19 CASGPGHVTGELFF TGTGCCAGTGGGCCGGGACACGTCACCGGGGAGCTGTTTTTT
NA TRBJ1-4 NA TRBV19 CASSIGTDNEKLFF TGTGCCAGTAGTATCGGTACAGATAATGAAAAACTGTTTTTT
NA TRBJ1-6 NA TRBV7-2 CASSQVRAWGSPLHF TGTGCCAGCAGCCAGGTCAGGGCCTGGGGTTCACCCCTCCACTTT
NA TRBJ2-3 NA TRBV29-1 CSVEKGGTGTDTQYF TGCAGCGTTGAAAAGGGCGGGACAGGCACAGATACGCAGTATTTT
NA TRBJ1-1 NA TRBV5-8 CASSLTANTEAFF TGTGCCAGCAGCCTAACAGCGAACACTGAAGCTTTCTTT
NA TRBJ1-6 NA TRBV2 CASCPRRGGDSPLHF TGTGCCAGCTGCCCTCGCAGGGGTGGGGATTCACCCCTCCACTTT
NA TRBJ1-5 NA TRBV30 CAWSVGSNQPQHF TGTGCCTGGAGTGTCGGAAGCAATCAGCCCCAGCATTTT
NA TRBJ1-5 NA TRBV19 CASKGGPGSNQPQHF TGTGCCAGTAAGGGGGGACCTGGTAGCAATCAGCCCCAGCATTTT
NA TRBJ2-7 NA TRBV5-1 CASSLLGGTYEQYF TGCGCCAGCAGCTTGTTAGGGGGTACCTACGAGCAGTACTTC
NA TRBJ2-1 TRBD2 TRBV19 CASSISWTSGYNEQFF TGTGCCAGTAGTATATCATGGACTAGCGGGTACAATGAGCAGTTCTTC
NA TRBJ1-1 NA TRBV3-1/TRBV3-2 CASRRDISGSVAEAFF TGTGCCAGCAGGCGTGATATTTCGGGGTCGGTGGCTGAAGCTTTCTTT
NA TRBJ1-2 NA TRBV9 CASSVDSRTNYGYTF TGTGCCAGCAGCGTGGACAGCCGTACTAACTATGGCTACACCTTC
medium-sized TRBJ2-1 NA TRBV12-3/TRBV12-4 CASSRGSYNEQFF TGTGCCAGCAGCCGGGGGTCATACAATGAGCAGTTCTTC
NA TRBJ1-5 NA TRBV19 CASSPTGFQNSPQHF TGTGCCAGTAGTCCCACCGGGTTTCAGAATTCGCCCCAGCATTTT
once TRBJ1-6 NA TRBV28 CASSPRQYNSPLHF TGTGCCAGCAGTCCTCGACAGTATAATTCACCCCTCCACTTT
NA TRBJ1-5 TRBD1 TRBV9 CASSAGQGHYSNQPQHF TGTGCCAGCAGCGCCGGACAGGGCCATTATAGCAATCAGCCCCAGCATTTT
NA TRBJ2-7 TRBD2 TRBV5-1 CASSYSGDPYEQYF TGCGCCAGCAGCTATAGCGGGGACCCCTACGAGCAGTACTTC
NA TRBJ2-7 TRBD2 TRBV27 CASGAGVSSYEQYF TGTGCCAGCGGAGCGGGGGTCTCCTCCTACGAGCAGTACTTC
NA TRBJ1-3 TRBD1 TRBV10-3 CAIRTGGGNTIYF TGTGCCATCAGGACAGGGGGTGGAAACACCATATATTTT
NA TRBJ2-5 NA TRBV18 CASSPETVVGETQYF TGTGCCAGCTCACCTGAGACAGTGGTGGGGGAGACCCAGTACTTC
NA TRBJ2-5 TRBD2 TRBV7-8 CASSLGGSSGVRGETQYF TGTGCCAGCAGCTTAGGAGGGTCTAGCGGGGTAAGGGGCGAGACCCAGTACTTC
once TRBJ2-7 NA TRBV6-1 CASSETRGNYEQYF TGTGCCAGCAGTGAGACAAGGGGAAACTACGAGCAGTACTTC
NA TRBJ1-2 NA TRBV6-5 CASSYPGGYGYTF TGTGCCAGCAGTTACCCGGGGGGCTATGGCTACACCTTC
NA TRBJ2-7 NA TRBV7-2 CASSLGWDYEQYF TGTGCCAGCAGCTTAGGTTGGGACTACGAGCAGTACTTC
NA TRBJ1-3 NA TRBV29-1 CSVEGGFSGNTIYF TGCAGCGTTGAAGGGGGTTTCTCTGGAAACACCATATATTTT
NA TRBJ1-1 TRBD1 TRBV6-6 CASTDQDRSTEAFF TGTGCCAGCACCGACCAGGACAGGAGCACTGAAGCTTTCTTT
NA TRBJ1-4 NA TRBV28 CASSRGLRSDEKLFF TGTGCCAGCAGTCGAGGGTTGAGGTCGGACGAAAAACTGTTTTTT
NA TRBJ2-7 TRBD1 TRBV28 CASSLGDRGYEQYF TGTGCCAGCAGTTTGGGGGACAGGGGTTACGAGCAGTACTTC